The present T cell receptor beta chain was sequenced within a study of CD8 T cells in ankylosing spondylitis. TCRdb passed the 5' RACE reads through MiXCR, listing each CDR3 protein once. The sample includes around 480,000 distinct CDR3 sequences, roughly 17% of them seen just once. Study results and limitations: Researchers report that disease-linked clones proved CD8+ and relatively rare in peripheral blood. Clones linked to disease were reported to show significant enrichment in matched ankylosing spondylitis synovial fluid. Blood of patients with ankylosing spondylitis appeared to be characterized by a TCR beta motif of eight highly homologous variants.

Concerning this clonotype itself: Antigen: not known.

J gave up 6 bases and V 4 bases, and 7 bases lay outside the gene matches. The CDR3 is 14 residues long. Germline CDR1 is SNHLY and CDR2 is FYNNEI. Sequencing was carried out using blood, either unsorted or a sorted T cell fraction (not recorded which). This chain links TRBV2 with TRBJ2-3, with 7 positions matching TRBD2. The sequence was obtained from a male donor with ankylosing spondylitis. As DNA, the CDR3 is TGTGCCAGCAGTGCCGGGAGGAAGGGGGATACGCAGTATTTT. Protein product: CASSAGRKGDTQYF.